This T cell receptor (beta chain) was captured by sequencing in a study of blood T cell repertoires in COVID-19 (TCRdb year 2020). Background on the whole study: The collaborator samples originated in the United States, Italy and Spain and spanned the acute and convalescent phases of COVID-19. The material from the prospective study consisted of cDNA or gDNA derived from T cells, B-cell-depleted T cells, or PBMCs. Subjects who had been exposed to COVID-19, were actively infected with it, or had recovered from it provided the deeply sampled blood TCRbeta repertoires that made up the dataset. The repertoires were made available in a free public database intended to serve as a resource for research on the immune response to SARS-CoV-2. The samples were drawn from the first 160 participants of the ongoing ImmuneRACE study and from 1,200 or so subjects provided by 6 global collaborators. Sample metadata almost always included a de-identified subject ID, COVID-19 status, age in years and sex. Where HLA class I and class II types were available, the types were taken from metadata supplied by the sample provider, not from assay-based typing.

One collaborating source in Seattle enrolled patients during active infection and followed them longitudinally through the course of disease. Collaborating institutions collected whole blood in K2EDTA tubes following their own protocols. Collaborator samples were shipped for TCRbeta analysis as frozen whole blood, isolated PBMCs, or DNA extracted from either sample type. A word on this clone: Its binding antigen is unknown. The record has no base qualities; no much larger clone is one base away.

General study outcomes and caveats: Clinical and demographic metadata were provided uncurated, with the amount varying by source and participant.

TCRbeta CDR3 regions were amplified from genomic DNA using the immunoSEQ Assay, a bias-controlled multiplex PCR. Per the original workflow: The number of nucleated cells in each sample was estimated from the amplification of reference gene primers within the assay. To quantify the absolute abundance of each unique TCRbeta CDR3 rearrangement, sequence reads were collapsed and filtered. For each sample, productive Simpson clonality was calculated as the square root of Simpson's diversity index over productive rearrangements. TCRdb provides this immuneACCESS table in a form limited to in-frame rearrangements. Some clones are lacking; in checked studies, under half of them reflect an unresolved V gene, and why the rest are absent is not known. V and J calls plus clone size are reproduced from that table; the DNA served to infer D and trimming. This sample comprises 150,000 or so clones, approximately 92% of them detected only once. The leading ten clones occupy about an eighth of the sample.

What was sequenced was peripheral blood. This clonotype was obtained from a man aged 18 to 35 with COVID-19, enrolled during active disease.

The CDR3 loop reads CASSPGGETQYF. The sequenced DNA: TGCGCCAGCAGCCCGGGGGGAGAGACCCAGTACTTC. Here the chain combines TRBV4-3 and TRBJ2-5, with 7 junctional bases fitting TRBD2. Here V drops 4 bases and J drops 4 bases, and the junction holds 0 bases not matched to any gene. CDR1 LGHNA and CDR2 YSLEER were looked up in the germline V gene. From the cysteine up to the phenylalanine, the CDR3 has a length of 12 residues. The sequence is cut down to CDR3 DNA, 36 bases in frame from base 1.